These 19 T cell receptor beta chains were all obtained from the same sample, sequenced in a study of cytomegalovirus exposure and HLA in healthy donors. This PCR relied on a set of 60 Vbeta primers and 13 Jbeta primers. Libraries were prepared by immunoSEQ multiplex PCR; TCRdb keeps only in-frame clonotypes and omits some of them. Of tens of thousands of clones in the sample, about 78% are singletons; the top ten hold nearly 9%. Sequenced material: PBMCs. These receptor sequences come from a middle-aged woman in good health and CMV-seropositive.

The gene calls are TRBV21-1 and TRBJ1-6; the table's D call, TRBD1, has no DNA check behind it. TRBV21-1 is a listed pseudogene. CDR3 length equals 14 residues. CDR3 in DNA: TGTGCCAGCAGCAAAGTTTATCAGATCTCGCCCCTCCACTTT. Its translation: CASSKVYQISPLHF.

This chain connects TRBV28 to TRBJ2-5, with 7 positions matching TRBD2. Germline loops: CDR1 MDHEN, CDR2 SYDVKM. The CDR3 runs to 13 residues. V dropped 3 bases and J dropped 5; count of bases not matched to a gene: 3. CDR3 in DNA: TGTGCCAGCAGTTTGCTCGGGAGGGAGACCCAGTACTTC. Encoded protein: CASSLLGRETQYF.

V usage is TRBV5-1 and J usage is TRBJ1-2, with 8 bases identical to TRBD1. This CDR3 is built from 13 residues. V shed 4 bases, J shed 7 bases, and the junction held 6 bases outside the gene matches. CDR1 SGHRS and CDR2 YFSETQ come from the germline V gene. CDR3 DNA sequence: TGCGCCAGCAGCCTGGACAGGGAACGTGGCTACACCTTC. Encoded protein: CASSLDRERGYTF.

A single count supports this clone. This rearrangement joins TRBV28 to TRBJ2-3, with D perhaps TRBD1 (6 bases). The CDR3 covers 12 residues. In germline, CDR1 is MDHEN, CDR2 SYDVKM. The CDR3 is CDRTVSTDTQYF. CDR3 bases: TGTGACCGGACAGTGAGCACAGATACGCAGTATTTT.

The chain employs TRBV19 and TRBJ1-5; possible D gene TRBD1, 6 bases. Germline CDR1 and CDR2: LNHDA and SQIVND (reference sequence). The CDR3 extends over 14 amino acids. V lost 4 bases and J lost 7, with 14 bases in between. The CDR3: CASSRGGVEQPQHF. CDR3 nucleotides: TGTGCCAGTAGTAGAGGGGGGGTGGAGCAGCCCCAGCATTTT.

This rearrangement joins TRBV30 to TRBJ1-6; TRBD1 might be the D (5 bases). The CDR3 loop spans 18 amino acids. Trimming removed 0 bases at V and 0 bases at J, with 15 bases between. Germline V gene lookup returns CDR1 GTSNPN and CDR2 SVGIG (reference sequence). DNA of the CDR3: TGTGCCTGGAGTGTACTCGGGGGTCCGAGCTCCTATAATTCACCCCTCCACTTT. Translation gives CAWSVLGGPSSYNSPLHF.

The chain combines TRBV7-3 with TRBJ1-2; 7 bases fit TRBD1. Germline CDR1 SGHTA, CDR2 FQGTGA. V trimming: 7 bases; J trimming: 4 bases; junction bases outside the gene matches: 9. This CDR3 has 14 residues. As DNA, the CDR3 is TGTGCCAGCACAACCGGGACAGCTCTCTATGGCTACACCTTC. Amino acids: CASTTGTALYGYTF.

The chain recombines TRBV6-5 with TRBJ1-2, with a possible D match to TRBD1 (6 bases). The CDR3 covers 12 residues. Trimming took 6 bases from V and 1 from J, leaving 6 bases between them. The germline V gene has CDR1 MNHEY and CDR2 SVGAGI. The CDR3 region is CASRDSNYGYTF. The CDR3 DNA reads TGTGCCAGCAGGGACAGTAACTATGGCTACACCTTC.

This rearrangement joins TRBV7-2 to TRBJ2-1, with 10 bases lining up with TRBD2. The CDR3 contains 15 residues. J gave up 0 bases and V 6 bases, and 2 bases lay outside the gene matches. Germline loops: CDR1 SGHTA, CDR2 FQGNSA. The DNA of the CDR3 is TGTGCCAGCAGGCGGACTAGCGGCTCCTACAATGAGCAGTTCTTC. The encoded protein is CASRRTSGSYNEQFF.

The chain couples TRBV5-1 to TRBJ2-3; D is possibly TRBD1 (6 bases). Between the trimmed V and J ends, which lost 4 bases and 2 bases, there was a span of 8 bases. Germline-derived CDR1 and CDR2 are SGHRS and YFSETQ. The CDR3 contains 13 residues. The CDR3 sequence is CASSRTDTDTQYF. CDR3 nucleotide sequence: TGCGCCAGCAGCAGGACAGACACAGATACGCAGTATTTT.

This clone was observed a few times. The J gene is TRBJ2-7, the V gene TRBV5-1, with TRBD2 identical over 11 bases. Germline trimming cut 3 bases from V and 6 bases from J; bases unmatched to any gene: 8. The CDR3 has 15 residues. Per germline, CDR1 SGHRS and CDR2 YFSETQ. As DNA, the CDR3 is TGCGCCAGCAGCTGGCTAGCGGGGGGAGAGGGCGAGCAGTACTTC. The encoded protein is CASSWLAGGEGEQYF.

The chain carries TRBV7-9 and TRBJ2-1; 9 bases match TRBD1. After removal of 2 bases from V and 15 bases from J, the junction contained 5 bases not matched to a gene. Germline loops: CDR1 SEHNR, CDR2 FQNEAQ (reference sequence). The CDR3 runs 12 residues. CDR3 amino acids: CASSLQTGGGFF. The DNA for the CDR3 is TGTGCCAGCAGCTTACAGACAGGGGGAGGGTTCTTC.

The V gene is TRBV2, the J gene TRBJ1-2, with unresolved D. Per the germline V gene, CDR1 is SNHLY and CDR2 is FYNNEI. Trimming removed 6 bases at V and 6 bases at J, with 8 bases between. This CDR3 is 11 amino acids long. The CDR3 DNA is TGTGCCAGCAGCCCCTTCGATGGCTACACCTTC. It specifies CASSPFDGYTF.

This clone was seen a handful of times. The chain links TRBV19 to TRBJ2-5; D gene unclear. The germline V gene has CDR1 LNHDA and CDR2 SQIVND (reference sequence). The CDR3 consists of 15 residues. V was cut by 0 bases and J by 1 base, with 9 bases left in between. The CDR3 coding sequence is TGTGCCAGTAGTATAGATACTAACCTCCAAGAGACCCAGTACTTC. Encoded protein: CASSIDTNLQETQYF.

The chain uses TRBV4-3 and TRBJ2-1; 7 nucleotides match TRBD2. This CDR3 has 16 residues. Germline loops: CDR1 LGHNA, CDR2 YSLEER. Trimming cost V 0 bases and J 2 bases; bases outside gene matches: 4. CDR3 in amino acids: CASSQDVRGAYNEQFF. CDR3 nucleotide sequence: TGCGCCAGCAGCCAAGATGTACGGGGGGCCTACAATGAGCAGTTCTTC.

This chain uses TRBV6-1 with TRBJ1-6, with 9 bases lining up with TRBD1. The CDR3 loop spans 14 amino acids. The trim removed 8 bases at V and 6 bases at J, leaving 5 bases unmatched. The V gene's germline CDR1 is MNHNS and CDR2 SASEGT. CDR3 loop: CASLGTGFNSPLHF. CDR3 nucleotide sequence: TGTGCCAGCCTGGGGACAGGGTTTAATTCACCCCTCCACTTT.

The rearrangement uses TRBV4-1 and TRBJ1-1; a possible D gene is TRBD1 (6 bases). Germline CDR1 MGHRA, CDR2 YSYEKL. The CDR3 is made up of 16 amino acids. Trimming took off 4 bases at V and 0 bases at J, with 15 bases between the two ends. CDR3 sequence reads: CASSPGGRYMNTEAFF. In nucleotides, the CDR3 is TGCGCCAGCAGCCCGGGGGGGCGTTACATGAACACTGAAGCTTTCTTT.

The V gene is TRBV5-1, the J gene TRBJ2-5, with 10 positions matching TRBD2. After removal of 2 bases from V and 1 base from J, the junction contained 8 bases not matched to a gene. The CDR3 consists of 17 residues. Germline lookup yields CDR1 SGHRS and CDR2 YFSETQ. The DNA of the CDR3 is TGCGCCAGCAGCTTCGGGGGGCTAGCGGGGGTCCAAGAGACCCAGTACTTC. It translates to CASSFGGLAGVQETQYF.

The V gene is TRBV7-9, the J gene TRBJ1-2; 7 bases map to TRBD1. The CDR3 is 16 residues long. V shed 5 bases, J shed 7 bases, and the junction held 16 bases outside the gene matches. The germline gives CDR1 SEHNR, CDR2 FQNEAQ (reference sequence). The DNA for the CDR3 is TGTGCCAGCAGCCCTACGTTCGGCAGGGGGGTGTCTGGCTACACCTTC. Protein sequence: CASSPTFGRGVSGYTF.